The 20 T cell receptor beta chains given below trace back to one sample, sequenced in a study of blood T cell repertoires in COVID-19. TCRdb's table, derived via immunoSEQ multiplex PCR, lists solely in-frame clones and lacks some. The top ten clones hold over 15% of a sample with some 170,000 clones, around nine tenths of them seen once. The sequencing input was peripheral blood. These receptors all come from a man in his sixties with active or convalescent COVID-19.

The CDR3 region is CASSLAAGLCSNQPQHF. CDR3 coding DNA: TGCGCCAGCAGCTTGGCTGCAGGGCTATGTAGCAATCAGCCCCAGCATTTT. The V and J genes are TRBV5-1 and TRBJ1-5; a weak D match, TRBD1 (5 bases). The V end was cut by 0 bases, the J end by 0 bases, with 13 bases between. The V gene's germline CDR1 is SGHRS and CDR2 YFSETQ. The length of the CDR3 is 17 residues. Using reference TRBV5-1 and TRBJ1-5 for the parts outside the CDR3, the full variable domain is KAGVTQTPRYLIKTRGQQVTLSCSPISGHRSVSWYQQTPGQGLQFLFEYFSETQRNKGNFPGRFSGRQFSNSRSEMNVSTLELGDSALYLCASSLAAGLCSNQPQHFGDGTRLSIL.

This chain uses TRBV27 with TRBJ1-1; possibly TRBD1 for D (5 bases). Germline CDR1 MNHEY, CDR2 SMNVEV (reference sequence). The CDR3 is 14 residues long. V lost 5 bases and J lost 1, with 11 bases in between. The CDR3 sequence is CASSTDSTNTEAFF. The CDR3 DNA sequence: TGTGCCAGCAGTACCGACAGTACGAACACTGAAGCTTTCTTT.

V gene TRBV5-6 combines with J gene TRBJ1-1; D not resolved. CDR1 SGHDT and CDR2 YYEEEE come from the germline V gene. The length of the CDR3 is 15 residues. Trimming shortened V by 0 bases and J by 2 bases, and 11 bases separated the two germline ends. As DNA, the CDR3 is TGTGCCAGCAGCTTGGTCCAGCGCAGAAACACTGAAGCTTTCTTT. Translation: CASSLVQRRNTEAFF.

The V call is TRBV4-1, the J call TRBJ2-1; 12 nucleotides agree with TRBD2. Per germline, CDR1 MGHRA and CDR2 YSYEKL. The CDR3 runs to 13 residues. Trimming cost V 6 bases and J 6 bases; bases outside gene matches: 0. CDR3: CASRTSGSNEQFF. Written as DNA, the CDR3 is TGCGCCAGCAGGACTAGCGGGAGCAATGAGCAGTTCTTC.

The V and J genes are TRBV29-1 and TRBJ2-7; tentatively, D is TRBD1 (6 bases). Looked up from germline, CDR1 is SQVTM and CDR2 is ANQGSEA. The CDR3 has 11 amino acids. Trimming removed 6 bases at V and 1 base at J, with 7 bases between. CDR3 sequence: CSVTGSYEQYF. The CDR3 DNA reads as TGCAGCGTCACAGGGTCCTACGAGCAGTACTTC.

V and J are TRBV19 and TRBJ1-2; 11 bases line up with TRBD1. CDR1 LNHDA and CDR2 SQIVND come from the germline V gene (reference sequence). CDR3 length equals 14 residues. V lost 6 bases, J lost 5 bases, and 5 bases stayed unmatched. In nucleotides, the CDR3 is TGTGCCAGTAGCAGGGACAGGGGGTTATATGGCTACACCTTC. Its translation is CASSRDRGLYGYTF.

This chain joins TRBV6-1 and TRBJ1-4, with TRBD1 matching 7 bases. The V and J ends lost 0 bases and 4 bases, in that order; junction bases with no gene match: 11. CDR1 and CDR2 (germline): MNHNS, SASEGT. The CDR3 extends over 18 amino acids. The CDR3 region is CASSEAFATGRVNEKLFF. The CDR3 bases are TGTGCCAGCAGTGAAGCGTTTGCGACAGGGAGAGTTAATGAAAAACTGTTTTTT.

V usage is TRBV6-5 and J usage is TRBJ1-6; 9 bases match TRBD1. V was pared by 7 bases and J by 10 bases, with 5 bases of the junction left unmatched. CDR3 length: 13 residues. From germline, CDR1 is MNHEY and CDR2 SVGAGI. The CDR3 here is CASTEQGASPLHF. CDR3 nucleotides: TGTGCCAGCACAGAACAGGGGGCATCACCCCTCCACTTT.

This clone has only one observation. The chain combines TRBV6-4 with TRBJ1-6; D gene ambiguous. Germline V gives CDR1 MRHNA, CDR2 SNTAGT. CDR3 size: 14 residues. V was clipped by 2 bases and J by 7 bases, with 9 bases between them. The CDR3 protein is CASSDQIWNSPLHF. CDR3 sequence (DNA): TGTGCCAGCAGTGACCAGATTTGGAATTCACCCCTCCACTTT.

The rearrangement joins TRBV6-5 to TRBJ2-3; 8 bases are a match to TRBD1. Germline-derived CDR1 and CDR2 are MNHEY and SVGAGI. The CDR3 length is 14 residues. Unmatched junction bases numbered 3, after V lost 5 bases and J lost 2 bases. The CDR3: CASSQGAATDTQYF. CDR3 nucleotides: TGTGCCAGCAGTCAGGGGGCGGCCACAGATACGCAGTATTTT.

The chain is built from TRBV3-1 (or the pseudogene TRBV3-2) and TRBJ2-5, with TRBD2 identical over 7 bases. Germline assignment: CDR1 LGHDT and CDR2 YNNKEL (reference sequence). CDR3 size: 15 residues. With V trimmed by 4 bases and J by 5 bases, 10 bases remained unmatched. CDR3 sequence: CASSRWGGDRETQYF. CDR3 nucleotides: TGTGCCAGCAGCCGTTGGGGGGGGGACCGGGAGACCCAGTACTTC.

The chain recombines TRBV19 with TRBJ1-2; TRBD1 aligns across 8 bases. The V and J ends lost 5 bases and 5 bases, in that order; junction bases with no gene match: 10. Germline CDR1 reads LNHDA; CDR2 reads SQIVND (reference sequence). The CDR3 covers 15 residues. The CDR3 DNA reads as TGTGCCAGTAGTCCCCCGGGACAGGACCGATATGGCTACACCTTC. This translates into CASSPPGQDRYGYTF.

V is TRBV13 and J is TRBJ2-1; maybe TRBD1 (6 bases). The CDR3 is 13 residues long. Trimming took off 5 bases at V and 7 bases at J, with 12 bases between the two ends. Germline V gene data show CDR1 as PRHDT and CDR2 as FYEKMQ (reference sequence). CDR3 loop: CASSPDRRNEQFF. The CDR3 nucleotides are TGTGCCAGCAGCCCCGACAGGAGGAATGAGCAGTTCTTC.

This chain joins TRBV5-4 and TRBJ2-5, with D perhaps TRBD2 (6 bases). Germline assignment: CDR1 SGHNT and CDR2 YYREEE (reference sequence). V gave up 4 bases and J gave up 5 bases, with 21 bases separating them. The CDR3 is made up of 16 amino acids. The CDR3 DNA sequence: TGTGCCAGCAGCCCCAGAAGGCGGGAAAGCCGGGAGACCCAGTACTTC. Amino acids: CASSPRRRESRETQYF.

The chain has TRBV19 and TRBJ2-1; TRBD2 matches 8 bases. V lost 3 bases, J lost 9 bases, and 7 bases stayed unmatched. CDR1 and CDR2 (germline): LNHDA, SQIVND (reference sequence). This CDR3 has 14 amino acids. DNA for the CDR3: TGTGCCAGTAGTATGAAGGGACTAGTGACTGAGCAGTTCTTC. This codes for CASSMKGLVTEQFF.

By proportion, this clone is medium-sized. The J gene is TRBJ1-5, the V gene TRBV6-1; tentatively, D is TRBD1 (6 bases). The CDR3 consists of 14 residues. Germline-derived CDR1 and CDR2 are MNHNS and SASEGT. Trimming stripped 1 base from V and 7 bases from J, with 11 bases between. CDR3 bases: TGTGCCAGCAGTGAAGGTGGGGGGGGCCAGCCCCAGCATTTT. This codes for CASSEGGGGQPQHF.

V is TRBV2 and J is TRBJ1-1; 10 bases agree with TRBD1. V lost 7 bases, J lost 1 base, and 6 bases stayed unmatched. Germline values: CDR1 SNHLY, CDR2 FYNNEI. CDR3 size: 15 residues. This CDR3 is CASTRDRGGNTEAFF. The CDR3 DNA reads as TGTGCCAGCACCCGGGACAGGGGAGGGAACACTGAAGCTTTCTTT.

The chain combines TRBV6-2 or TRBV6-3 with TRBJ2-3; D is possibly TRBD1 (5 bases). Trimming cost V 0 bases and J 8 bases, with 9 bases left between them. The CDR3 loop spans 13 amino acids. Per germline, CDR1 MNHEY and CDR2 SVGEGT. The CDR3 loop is CASSYSRQFTQYF. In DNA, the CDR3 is TGTGCCAGCAGTTACTCAAGACAGTTTACGCAGTATTTT.

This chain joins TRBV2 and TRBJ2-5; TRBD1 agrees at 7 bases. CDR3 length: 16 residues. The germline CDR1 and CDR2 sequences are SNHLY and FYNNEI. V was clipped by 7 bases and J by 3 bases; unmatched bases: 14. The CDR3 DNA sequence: TGTGCCAGCAAACTACAGGGGACCGGGTCCGAAGAGACCCAGTACTTC. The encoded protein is CASKLQGTGSEETQYF. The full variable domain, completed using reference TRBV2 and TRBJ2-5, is EPEVTQTPSHQVTQMGQEVILRCVPISNHLYFYWYRQILGQKVEFLVSFYNNEISEKSEIFDDQFSVERPDGSNFTLKIRSTKLEDSAMYFCASKLQGTGSEETQYFGPGTRLLVL.

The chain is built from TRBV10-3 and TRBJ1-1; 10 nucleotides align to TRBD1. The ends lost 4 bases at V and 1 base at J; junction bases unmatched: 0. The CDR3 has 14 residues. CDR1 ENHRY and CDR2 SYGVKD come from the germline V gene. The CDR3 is CAISGDRGNTEAFF. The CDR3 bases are TGTGCCATCAGTGGGGACAGGGGGAACACTGAAGCTTTCTTT.